A single sample gave rise to the 10 T cell receptor beta chains below, sequenced in a study of control samples from healthy donors and cancer patients. Sequencing used immunoSEQ multiplex PCR; TCRdb keeps in-frame clones, though not all of them. The data show about 70,000 clones, with about 94% seen just once and about 2.7% held by the top ten. Sequencing was carried out using blood. These receptors originate from a young woman in good health.

The chain uses TRBV18 and TRBJ2-7, with D perhaps assigned TRBD1 or TRBD2 (5 bases each). Per the germline V gene, CDR1 is KGHSH and CDR2 is LQKENI. The germline V and J ends were trimmed by 3 bases and 0 bases, with 12 bases remaining between them. CDR3 length: 15 amino acids. The CDR3 loop reads CASSPEGMSSYEQYV. The DNA for the CDR3 is TGTGCCAGCTCACCCGAGGGGATGAGCTCCTACGAGCAGTACGTC.

The chain has TRBV12-3 or TRBV12-4 and TRBJ1-5; the D is unclear. The CDR3 length is 12 residues. Trimming cost V 1 base and J 5 bases, with 3 bases left between them. The CDR3 loop reads CASSLDHQPQHF. The CDR3 coding sequence is TGTGCCAGCAGTTTAGATCATCAGCCCCAGCATTTT.

In its sample, this clone was seen a few times. V gene TRBV6-5 combines with J gene TRBJ1-3; no definite D call. Germline lookup yields CDR1 MNHEY and CDR2 SVGAGI. V was shortened by 6 bases and J by 0 bases, with 9 bases between the two germline ends. The CDR3 totals 14 residues. CDR3 nucleotides: TGTGCCAGCAGCTCCCCGAACTCTGGAAACACCATATATTTT. Protein product: CASSSPNSGNTIYF.

This chain links TRBV2 with TRBJ1-1; weak D call: TRBD1 (5 bases). CDR1 is SNHLY, CDR2 FYNNEI, per germline. This CDR3 has 14 residues. V lost 7 bases and J 1 base, leaving 13 bases between the germline ends. This CDR3 reads CASTGTGGNTEAFF. The CDR3 DNA follows: TGTGCCAGCACTGGGACGGGCGGGAACACTGAAGCTTTCTTT. The entire variable domain, with the rest obtained from reference TRBV2 and TRBJ1-1, is as follows: EPEVTQTPSHQVTQMGQEVILRCVPISNHLYFYWYRQILGQKVEFLVSFYNNEISEKSEIFDDQFSVERPDGSNFTLKIRSTKLEDSAMYFCASTGTGGNTEAFFGQGTRLTVV.

The V call is TRBV11-1, the J call TRBJ2-5, with 10 positions matching TRBD2. Trimming cost V 5 bases and J 5 bases; bases outside gene matches: 8. Germline V CDR1 and CDR2: SGHAT, FQDESV (reference sequence). This CDR3 has 15 amino acids. In nucleotides, the CDR3 is TGTGCCAGCAGCGACCGGACTAGCGGAGGGGAGACCCAGTACTTC. Its translation: CASSDRTSGGETQYF.

The genes are TRBV30 and TRBJ2-3, with D hard to call. Germline values: CDR1 GTSNPN, CDR2 SVGIG (reference sequence). This CDR3 has 15 amino acids. V lost 2 bases, J lost 2 bases, and 14 bases lay in between. As DNA, the CDR3 is TGTGCCTGGAGTCCAAGACAACGACTCACAGATACGCAGTATTTT. Its translation is CAWSPRQRLTDTQYF.

This chain connects TRBV6-5 to TRBJ1-2, with TRBD1 matching over 7 bases. Germline V gives CDR1 MNHEY, CDR2 SVGAGI. Trimming cost V 5 bases and J 0 bases; bases outside gene matches: 3. The CDR3 sequence is 14 residues long. The CDR3: CASSQGTANYGYTF. CDR3 nucleotide sequence: TGTGCCAGCAGTCAGGGGACAGCTAACTATGGCTACACCTTC.

The chain recombines TRBV29-1 with TRBJ2-5; D tentatively fits TRBD1 or TRBD2 (5 bases each). The CDR3 has 14 residues. With 4 bases removed from V and 0 bases from J, the gap between germline ends came to 12 bases. CDR1 and CDR2 from the germline V gene are SQVTM and ANQGSEA. CDR3 loop: CSVVGGPYQETQYF. CDR3 coding DNA: TGCAGCGTTGTTGGGGGACCCTACCAAGAGACCCAGTACTTC.

The chain has TRBV19 and TRBJ1-2, with 8 bases lining up with TRBD1. Trimming removed 0 bases from V and 5 bases from J; junction bases left unmatched: 11. CDR1 LNHDA and CDR2 SQIVND come from the germline V gene (reference sequence). The CDR3 has 17 residues. CDR3 amino acids: CASSIDLRQGAIYGYTF. Written as DNA, the CDR3 is TGTGCCAGTAGTATAGATCTTCGTCAGGGGGCGATTTATGGCTACACCTTC.

The genes are TRBV5-1 and TRBJ2-1; no clear D gene. Germline values: CDR1 SGHRS, CDR2 YFSETQ. Trimming cost V 6 bases and J 7 bases, with 11 bases left between them. The CDR3 loop spans 12 amino acids. The CDR3 coding sequence is TGCGCCAGCACTAGGACCCCGAATGAGCAGTTCTTC. Translating it yields CASTRTPNEQFF.